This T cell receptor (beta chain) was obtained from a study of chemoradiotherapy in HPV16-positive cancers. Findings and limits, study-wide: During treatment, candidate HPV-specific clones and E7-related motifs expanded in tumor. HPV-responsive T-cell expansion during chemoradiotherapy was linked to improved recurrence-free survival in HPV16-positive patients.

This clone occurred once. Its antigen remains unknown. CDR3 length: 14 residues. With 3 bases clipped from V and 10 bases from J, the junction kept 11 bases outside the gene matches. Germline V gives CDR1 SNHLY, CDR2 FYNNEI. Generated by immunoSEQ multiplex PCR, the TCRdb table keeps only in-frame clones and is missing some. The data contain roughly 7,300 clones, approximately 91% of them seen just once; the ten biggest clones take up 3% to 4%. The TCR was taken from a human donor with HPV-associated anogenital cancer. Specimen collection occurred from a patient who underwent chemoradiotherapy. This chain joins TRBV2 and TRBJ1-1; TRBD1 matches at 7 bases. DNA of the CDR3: TGTGCCAGCAGTGACCGGAGACAGGGTCAGGGAGCTTTCTTT. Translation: CASSDRRQGQGAFF.